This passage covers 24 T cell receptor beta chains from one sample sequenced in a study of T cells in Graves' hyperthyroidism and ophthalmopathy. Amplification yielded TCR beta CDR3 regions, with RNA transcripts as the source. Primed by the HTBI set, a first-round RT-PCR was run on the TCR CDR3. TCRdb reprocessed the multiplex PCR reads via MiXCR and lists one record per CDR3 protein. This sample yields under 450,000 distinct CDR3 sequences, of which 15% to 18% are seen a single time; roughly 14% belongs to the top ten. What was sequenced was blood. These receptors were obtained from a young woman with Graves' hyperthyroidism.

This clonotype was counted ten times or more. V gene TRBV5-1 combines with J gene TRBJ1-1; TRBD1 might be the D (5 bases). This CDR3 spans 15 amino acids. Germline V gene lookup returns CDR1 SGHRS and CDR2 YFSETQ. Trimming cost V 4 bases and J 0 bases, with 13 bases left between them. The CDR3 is CASSPNLQVNTEAFF. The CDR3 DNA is TGCGCCAGCAGCCCAAACCTACAGGTGAACACTGAAGCTTTCTTT.

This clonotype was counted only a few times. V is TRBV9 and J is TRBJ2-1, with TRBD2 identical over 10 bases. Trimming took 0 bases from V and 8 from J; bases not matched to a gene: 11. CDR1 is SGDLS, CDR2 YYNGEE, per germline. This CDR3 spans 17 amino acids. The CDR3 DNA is TGTGCCAGCAGCGTAGATCCCCTAGCGGGAGTGATCCATGAGCAGTTCTTC. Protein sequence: CASSVDPLAGVIHEQFF.

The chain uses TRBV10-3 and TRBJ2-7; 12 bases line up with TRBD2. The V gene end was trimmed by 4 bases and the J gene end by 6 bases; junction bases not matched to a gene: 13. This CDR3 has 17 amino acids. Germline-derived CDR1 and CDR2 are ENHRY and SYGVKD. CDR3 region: CAISGGGLAGKAPEQYF. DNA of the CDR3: TGTGCCATCAGTGGGGGGGGACTAGCGGGTAAAGCCCCCGAGCAGTACTTC.

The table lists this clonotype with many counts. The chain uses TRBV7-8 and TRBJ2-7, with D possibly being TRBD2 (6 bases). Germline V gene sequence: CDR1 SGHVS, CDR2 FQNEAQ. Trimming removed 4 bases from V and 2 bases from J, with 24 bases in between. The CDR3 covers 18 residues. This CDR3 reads CASSSTTLPGLKAYEQYF. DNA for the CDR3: TGTGCCAGCAGCTCCACAACATTACCGGGACTGAAGGCCTACGAGCAGTACTTC. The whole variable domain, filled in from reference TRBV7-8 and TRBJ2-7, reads GAGVSQSPRYKVAKRGQDVALRCDPISGHVSLFWYQQALGQGPEFLTYFQNEAQLDKSGLPSDRFFAERPEGSVSTLKIQRTQQEDSAVYLCASSSTTLPGLKAYEQYFGPGTRLTVT.

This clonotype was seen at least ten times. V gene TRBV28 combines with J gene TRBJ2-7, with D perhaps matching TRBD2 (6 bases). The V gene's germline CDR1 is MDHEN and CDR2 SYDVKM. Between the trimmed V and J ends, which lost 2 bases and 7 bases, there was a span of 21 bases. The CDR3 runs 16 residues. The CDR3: CASSLPRRDPREEQYF. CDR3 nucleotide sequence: TGTGCCAGCAGTTTACCCCGAAGGGACCCGCGGGAAGAGCAGTACTTC.

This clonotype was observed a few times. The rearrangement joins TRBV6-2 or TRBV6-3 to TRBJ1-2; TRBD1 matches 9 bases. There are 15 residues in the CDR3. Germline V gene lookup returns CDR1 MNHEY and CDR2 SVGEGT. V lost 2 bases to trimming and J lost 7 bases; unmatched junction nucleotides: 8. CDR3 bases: TGTGCCAGCAGTTACACCGGGACAGGGTTTGGTGGCTACACCTTC. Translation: CASSYTGTGFGGYTF.

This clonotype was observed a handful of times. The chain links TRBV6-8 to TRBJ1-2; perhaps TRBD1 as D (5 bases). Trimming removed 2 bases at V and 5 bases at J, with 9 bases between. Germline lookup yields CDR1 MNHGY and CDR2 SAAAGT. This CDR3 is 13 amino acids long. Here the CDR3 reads CASSYGGTYGYTF. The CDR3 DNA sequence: TGTGCCAGCAGTTACGGGGGAACTTATGGCTACACCTTC.

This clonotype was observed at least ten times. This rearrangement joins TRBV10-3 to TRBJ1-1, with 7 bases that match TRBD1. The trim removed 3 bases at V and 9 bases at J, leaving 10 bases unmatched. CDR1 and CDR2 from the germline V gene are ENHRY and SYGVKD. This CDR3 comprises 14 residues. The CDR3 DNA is TGTGCCATCAGTGAATCCCGGGACAGCGGGCAAGCTTTCTTT. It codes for CAISESRDSGQAFF.

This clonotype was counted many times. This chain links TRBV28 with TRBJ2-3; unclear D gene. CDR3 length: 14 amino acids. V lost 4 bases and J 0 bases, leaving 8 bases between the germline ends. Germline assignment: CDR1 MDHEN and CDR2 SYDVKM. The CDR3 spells CASSWTTSTDTQYF. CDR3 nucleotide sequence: TGTGCCAGCAGTTGGACCACTAGCACAGATACGCAGTATTTT. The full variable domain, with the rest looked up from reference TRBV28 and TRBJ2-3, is DVKVTQSSRYLVKRTGEKVFLECVQDMDHENMFWYRQDPGLGLRLIYFSYDVKMKEKGDIPEGYSVSREKKERFSLILESASTNQTSMYLCASSWTTSTDTQYFGPGTRLTVL.

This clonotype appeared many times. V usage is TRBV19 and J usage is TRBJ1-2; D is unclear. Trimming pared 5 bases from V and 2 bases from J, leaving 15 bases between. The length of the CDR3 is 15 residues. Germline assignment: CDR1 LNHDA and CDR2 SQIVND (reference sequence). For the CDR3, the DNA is TGTGCCAGTAGTTTGACCGACCCGCGCAACTATGGCTACACCTTC. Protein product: CASSLTDPRNYGYTF.

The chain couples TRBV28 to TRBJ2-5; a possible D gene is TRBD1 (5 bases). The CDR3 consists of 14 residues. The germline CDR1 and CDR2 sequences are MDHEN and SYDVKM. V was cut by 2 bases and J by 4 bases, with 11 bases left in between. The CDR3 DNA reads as TGTGCCAGCAGTTTACTCACCCAGGGAGAGACCCAGTACTTC. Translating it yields CASSLLTQGETQYF.

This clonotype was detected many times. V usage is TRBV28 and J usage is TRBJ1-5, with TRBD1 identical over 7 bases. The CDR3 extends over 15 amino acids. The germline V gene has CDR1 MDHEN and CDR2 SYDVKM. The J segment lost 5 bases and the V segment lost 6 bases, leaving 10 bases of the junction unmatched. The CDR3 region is CASRPTGEGYQPQHF. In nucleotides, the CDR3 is TGTGCCAGCAGGCCAACAGGGGAGGGATATCAGCCCCAGCATTTT.

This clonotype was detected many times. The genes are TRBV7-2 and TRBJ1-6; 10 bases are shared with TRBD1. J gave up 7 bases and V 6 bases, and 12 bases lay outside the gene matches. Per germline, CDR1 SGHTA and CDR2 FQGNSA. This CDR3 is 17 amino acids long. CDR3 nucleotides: TGTGCCAGCAGGGAACTGGACAGGGGGGTGGGAAATTCACCCCTCCACTTT. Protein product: CASRELDRGVGNSPLHF.

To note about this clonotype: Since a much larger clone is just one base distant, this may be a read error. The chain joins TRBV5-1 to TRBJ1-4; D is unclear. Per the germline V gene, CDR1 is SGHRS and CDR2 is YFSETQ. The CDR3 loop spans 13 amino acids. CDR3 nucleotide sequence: TGTGCCAGCAGCTCCGCCAGGAATGAAGAACTGTTTTTT. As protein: CASSSARNEELFF.

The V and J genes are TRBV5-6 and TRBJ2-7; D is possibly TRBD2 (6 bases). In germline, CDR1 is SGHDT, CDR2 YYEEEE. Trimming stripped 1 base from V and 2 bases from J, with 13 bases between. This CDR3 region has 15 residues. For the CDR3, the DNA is TGTGCCAGCAGCTTGAATTTACCGGGGGCCTACGAGCAGTACTTC. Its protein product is CASSLNLPGAYEQYF.

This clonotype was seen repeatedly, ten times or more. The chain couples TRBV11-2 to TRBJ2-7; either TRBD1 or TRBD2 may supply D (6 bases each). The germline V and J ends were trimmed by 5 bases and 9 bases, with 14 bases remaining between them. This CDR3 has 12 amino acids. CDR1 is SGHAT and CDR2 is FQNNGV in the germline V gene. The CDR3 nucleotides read TGTGCCAGCAGCCTGTCGGGGGCAATGCAGTACTTC. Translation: CASSLSGAMQYF.

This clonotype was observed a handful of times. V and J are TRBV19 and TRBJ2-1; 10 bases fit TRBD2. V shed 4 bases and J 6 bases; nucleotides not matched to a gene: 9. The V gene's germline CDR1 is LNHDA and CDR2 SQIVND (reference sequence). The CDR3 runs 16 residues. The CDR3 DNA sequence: TGTGCCAGTAGTAGCCTCGGGACTAGCGCGTTCAATGAGCAGTTCTTC. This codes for CASSSLGTSAFNEQFF.

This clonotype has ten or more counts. The CDR3 DNA follows: TGTGCCAGCAGCGAACCTCAGGGACCAGATACGCAGTATTTT. This encodes CASSEPQGPDTQYF. V is TRBV7-9 and J is TRBJ2-3, with D perhaps given as TRBD1 or TRBD2 (5 bases each). Germline CDR1 and CDR2: SEHNR and FQNEAQ (reference sequence). V was clipped by 5 bases and J by 4 bases, with 13 bases between them. The CDR3 sequence is 14 residues long.

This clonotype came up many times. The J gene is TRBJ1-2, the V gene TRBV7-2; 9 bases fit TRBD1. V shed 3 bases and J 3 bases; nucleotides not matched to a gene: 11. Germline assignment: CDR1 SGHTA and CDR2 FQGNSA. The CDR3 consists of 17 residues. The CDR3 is CASSFSGTGSLYYGYTF. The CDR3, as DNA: TGTGCCAGCAGCTTCTCCGGGACAGGGTCCCTGTACTATGGCTACACCTTC.

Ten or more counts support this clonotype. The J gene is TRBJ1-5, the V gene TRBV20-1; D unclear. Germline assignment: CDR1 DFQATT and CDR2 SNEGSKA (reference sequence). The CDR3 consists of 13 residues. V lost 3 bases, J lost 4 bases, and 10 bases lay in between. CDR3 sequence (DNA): TGCAGTGCTAGTAGCAGTCGGAATCAGCCCCAGCATTTT. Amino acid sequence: CSASSSRNQPQHF.

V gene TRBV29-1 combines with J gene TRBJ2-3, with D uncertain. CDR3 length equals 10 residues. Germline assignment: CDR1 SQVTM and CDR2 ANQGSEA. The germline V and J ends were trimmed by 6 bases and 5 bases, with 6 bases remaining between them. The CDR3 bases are TGCAGCGTCATTATAGATACGCAGTATTTT. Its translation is CSVIIDTQYF.

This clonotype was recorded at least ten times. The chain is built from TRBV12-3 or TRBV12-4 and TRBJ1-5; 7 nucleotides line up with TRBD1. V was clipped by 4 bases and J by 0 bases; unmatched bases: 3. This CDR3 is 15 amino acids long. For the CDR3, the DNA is TGTGCCAGCAGTTCCGGGACAGTTAGCAATCAGCCCCAGCATTTT. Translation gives CASSSGTVSNQPQHF.

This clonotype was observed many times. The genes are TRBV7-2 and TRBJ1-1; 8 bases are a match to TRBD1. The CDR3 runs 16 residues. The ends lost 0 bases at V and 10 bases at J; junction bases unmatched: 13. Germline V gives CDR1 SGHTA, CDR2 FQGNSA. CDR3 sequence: CASSLAVSLAGGVAFF. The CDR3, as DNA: TGTGCCAGCAGCTTAGCGGTCTCGTTGGCAGGGGGCGTAGCTTTCTTT. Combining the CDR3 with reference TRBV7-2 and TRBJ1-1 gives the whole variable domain GAGVSQSPSNKVTEKGKDVELRCDPISGHTALYWYRQSLGQGLEFLIYFQGNSAPDKSGLPSDRFSAERTGGSVSTLTIQRTQQEDSAVYLCASSLAVSLAGGVAFFGQGTRLTVV.

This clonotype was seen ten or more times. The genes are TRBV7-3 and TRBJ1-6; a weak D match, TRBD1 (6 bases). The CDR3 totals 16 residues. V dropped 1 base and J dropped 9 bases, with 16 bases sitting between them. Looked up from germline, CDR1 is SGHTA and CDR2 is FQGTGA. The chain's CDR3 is CASSLSSPGAGSPLHF. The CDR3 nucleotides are TGTGCCAGCAGCTTAAGTTCCCCGGGGGCCGGTTCACCCCTCCACTTT.